This T cell receptor (beta chain) was identified in a study of monozygotic twins with inflammatory bowel disease (dated by TCRdb to the late 2010s). Turning to the overall study: A total of roughly 28 monozygotic twin pairs were included in the full study, comprising nine German pairs (four IBD-concordant, five IBD-discordant) and 19 IBD-discordant Danish pairs. Within discordant pairs, disease-associated traits were sought mainly by comparing IBD patients with their genetically identical healthy co-twins. Each individual had, on average, about 151 000 unique TCRalpha sequences and 181 000 unique TCRbeta sequences available for analysis.

The library was obtained by 5' RACE. Preparation of each TCR library used roughly 3,300 ng of total RNA. For each sample, cDNA was synthesized in eight separate reactions using SMARTScribe reverse transcriptase. Unique molecular identifiers containing a 6-nucleotide sample barcode were introduced through template switching during cDNA synthesis. Two nested PCRs of approximately 16 and 10 cycles amplified the TCRalpha and TCRbeta cDNA, and bead purification followed each PCR. Before amplification, cDNA was treated with uracil DNA-glycosylase and purified using the QIAquick PCR purification kit. The second PCR added Illumina TruSeq-compatible adapters along with sample-specific barcodes. TapeStation and Qubit were used to check library quality and concentration, and about 4.5 ng of each library was pooled. Sequencing of the pooled libraries was done on an Illumina HiSeq2500 single-index Rapid Run using custom sequencing primers and 2 x 100 bp reads. The authors' pipeline ran thus. PCR and sequencing errors were corrected by UMI-based consensus assembly using MiGEC version 1.2.6. MiXCR version 2.1.1 was used for V(D)J alignment, clonotype assembly and CDR3 extraction. To normalise gene usage, clonotype sharing and MAIT/NKT TCR abundance, the analysis used the top 1000, 10 000 and 20 000 clonotypes per sample. Diversity was computed as the inverse Simpson index with the vegan R package after downsampling to 27 000 UMIs. Statistical testing used paired Mann-Whitney U tests on the discordant twin pairs and applied Benjamini-Hochberg correction for multiple testing. TCRdb reprocessed the reads; each CDR3 protein sequence makes one entry, and DNA is unavailable. These V and J calls derive from TCRdb rather than the authors' analysis. This sample's records show some 440,000 distinct CDR3 sequences. The top ten hold 2% to 3% of the sample.

According to the germline V gene, CDR1 reads MNHEY and CDR2 reads SVGEGT. The CDR3, from cysteine to phenylalanine, totals 14 residues. No DNA is given. As concerns this clonotype: There is no known antigen for this receptor.

Findings and caveats that apply to the study as a whole: Compared with healthy twins, IBD patients had fewer clonotypes in common with other individuals, a difference most pronounced in patients showing signs of disease activity. IBD patients had lower TCRbeta repertoire diversity, measured by the inverse Simpson index, than their healthy co-twins. Repertoire similarity did not differ between concordant and discordant twins, which could be due to limited statistical power. No single strong signal or clonotype linked to IBD turned up in the results, so the idea that one exists was not supported. Because patients received different immunosuppressive treatments, the repertoires may have picked up extra background noise and variability between individuals. Distinction between different T cell subtypes could not be achieved in the analysis.

From each donor, an approximately 2.7 ml peripheral blood sample was collected into PAXgene tubes and kept at -80 degrees C. Without T cell sorting, total RNA was isolated from whole blood using the PAXgene blood miRNA kit on an automated QIAcube. Peripheral blood from monozygotic twin pairs, either concordant or discordant for inflammatory bowel disease, underwent deep TCRalpha and TCRbeta repertoire profiling that used unique molecular barcoding. Smoking habits were recorded for all twin pairs, with individuals classified as current, former or never smokers. The chain joins TRBV6-2 or TRBV6-3 to TRBJ1-2. This TCR was recovered from a human donor with ulcerative colitis or Crohn's disease, or a healthy co-twin of an affected twin (not recorded which). The sample taken for sequencing was blood. The CDR3 sequence is CASSYGEGPAGYTF.